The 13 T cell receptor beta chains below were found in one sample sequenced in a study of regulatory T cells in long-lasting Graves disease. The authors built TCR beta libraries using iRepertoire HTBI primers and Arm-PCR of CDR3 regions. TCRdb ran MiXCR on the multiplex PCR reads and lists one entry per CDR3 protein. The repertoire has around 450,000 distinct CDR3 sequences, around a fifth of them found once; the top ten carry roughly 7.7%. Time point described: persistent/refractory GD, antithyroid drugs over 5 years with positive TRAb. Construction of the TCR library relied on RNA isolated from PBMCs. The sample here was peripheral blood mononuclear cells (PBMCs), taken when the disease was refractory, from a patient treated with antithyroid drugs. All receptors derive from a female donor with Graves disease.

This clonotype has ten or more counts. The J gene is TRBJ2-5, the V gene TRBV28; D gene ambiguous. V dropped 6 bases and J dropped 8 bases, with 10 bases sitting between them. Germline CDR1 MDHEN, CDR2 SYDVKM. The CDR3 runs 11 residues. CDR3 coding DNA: TGTGCCAGCAGCCCTTCGAGAACCCAGTACTTC. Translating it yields CASSPSRTQYF.

The CDR3 DNA sequence: TGTGCCAGCACCTCGGCGGGGTTTTACGAGCAGTACTTC. Protein: CASTSAGFYEQYF. This rearrangement joins TRBV6-2 or TRBV6-3 to TRBJ2-7; D is possibly TRBD2 (6 bases). The CDR3 is 13 amino acids. Germline CDR1 and CDR2: MNHEY and SVGEGT. V lost 7 bases, J lost 4 bases, and 14 bases lay in between.

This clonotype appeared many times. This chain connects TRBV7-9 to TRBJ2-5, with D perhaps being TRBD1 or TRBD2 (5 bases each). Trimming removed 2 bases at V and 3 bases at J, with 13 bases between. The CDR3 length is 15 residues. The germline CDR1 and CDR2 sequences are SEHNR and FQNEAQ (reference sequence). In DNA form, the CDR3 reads TGTGCCAGCAGCTTACACACCGGGACGGAAGAGACCCAGTACTTC. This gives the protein CASSLHTGTEETQYF.

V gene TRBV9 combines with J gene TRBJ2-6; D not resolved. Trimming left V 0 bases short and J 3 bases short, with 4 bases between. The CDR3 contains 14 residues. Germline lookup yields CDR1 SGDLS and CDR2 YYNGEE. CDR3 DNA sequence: TGTGCCAGCAGCGTAGGGGGTGGGGCCAACGTCCTGACTTTC. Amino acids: CASSVGGGANVLTF.

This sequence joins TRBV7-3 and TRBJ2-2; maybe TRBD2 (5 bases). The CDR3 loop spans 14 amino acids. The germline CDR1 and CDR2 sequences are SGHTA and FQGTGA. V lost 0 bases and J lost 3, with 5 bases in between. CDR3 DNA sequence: TGTGCCAGCAGCTTAACTAGCGACACCGGGGAGCTGTTTTTT. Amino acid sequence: CASSLTSDTGELFF.

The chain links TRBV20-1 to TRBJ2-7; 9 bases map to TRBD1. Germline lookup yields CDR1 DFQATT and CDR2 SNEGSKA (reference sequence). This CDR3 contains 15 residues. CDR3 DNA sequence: TGCAGCTTGGCCCCCACAGGGGGCCCCCTCTACGAGCAGTACTTC. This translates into CSLAPTGGPLYEQYF.

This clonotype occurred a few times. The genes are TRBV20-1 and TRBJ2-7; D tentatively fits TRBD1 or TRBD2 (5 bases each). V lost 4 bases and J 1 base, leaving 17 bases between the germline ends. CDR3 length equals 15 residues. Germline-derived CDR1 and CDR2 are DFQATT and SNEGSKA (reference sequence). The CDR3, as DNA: TGCAGTGCTACTGGGACCTACGAGGGGTCCTACGAGCAGTACTTC. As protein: CSATGTYEGSYEQYF.

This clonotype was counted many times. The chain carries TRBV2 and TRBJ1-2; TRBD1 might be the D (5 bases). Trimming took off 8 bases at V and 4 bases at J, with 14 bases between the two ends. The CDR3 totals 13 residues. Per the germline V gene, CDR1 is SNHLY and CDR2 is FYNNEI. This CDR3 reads CASRQDISYGYTF. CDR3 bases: TGTGCCAGCCGCCAGGACATCTCCTATGGCTACACCTTC.

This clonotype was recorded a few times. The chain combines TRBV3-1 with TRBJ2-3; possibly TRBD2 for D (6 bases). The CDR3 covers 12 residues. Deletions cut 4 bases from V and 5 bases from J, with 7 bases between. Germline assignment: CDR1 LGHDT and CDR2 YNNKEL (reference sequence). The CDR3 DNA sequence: TGTGCCAGCAGCCGACTAGAAGATACGCAGTATTTT. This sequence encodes CASSRLEDTQYF.

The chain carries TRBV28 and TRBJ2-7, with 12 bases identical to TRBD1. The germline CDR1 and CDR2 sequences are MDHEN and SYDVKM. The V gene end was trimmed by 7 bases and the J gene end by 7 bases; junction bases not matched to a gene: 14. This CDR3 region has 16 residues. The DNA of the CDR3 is TGTGCCAGCAACATCGGCGGGGGACAGGGGGCTGGTGAGCAGTACTTC. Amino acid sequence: CASNIGGGQGAGEQYF.

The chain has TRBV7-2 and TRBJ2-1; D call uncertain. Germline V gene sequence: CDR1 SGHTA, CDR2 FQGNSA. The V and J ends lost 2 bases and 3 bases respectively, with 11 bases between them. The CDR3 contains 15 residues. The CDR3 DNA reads TGTGCCAGCAGCTTAAGTCCCCTCTTCTACAATGAGCAGTTCTTC. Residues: CASSLSPLFYNEQFF.

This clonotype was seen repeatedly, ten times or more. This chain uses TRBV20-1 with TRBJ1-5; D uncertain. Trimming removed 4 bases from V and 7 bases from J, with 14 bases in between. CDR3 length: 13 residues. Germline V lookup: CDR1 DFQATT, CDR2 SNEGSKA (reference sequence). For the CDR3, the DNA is TGCAGTGCTAATGGGAGGGATCAGCAGCCCCAGCATTTT. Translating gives CSANGRDQQPQHF.

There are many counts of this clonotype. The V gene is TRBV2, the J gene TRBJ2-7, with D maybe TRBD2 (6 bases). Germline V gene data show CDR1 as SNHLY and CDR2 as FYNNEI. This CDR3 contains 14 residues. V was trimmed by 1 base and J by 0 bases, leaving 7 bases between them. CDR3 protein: CASSEDGGSYEQYF. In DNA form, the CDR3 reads TGTGCCAGCAGTGAAGACGGGGGCTCCTACGAGCAGTACTTC. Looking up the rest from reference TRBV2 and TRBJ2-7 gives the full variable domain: EPEVTQTPSHQVTQMGQEVILRCVPISNHLYFYWYRQILGQKVEFLVSFYNNEISEKSEIFDDQFSVERPDGSNFTLKIRSTKLEDSAMYFCASSEDGGSYEQYFGPGTRLTVT.